The 31 T cell receptor beta chains presented below share a single source sample, sequenced in a study of T cell changes during pregnancy in multiple sclerosis. Libraries were prepared by immunoSEQ multiplex PCR; TCRdb keeps only in-frame clonotypes and omits some of them. Counted here are 66,000 or so clones, 75% to 95% occurring once; the ten biggest clones make up 5.3%. Sequences were derived from CD8+ T cells from peripheral blood mononuclear cells, sampled before pregnancy. The receptors were gathered from a female donor with multiple sclerosis, enrolled in a pregnancy study.

V and J are TRBV6-5 and TRBJ2-2; possibly TRBD2 for D (7 bases). The CDR3 totals 14 residues. Deletions cut 8 bases from V and 4 bases from J, with 14 bases between. The germline V gene encodes CDR1 MNHEY and CDR2 SVGAGI. Written as DNA, the CDR3 is TGTGCCAGCTCCGGGGGGCCGACCACCGGGGAGCTGTTTTTT. Translating it yields CASSGGPTTGELFF.

This chain joins TRBV5-1 and TRBJ1-2, with 7 bases that match TRBD1. Germline CDR1 reads SGHRS; CDR2 reads YFSETQ. Unmatched junction bases numbered 8, after V lost 0 bases and J lost 3 bases. The CDR3 runs 16 residues. Here the CDR3 reads CASSLAEVTGDYGYTF. CDR3 DNA: TGCGCCAGCAGCTTGGCCGAAGTAACAGGGGACTATGGCTACACCTTC.

This chain joins TRBV7-9 and TRBJ2-3; D is uncertain. CDR1 is SEHNR and CDR2 is FQNEAQ in the germline V gene (reference sequence). V lost 4 bases to trimming and J lost 2 bases, with 7 bases between them. The CDR3 covers 13 residues. CDR3 in DNA: TGTGCCAGCAGCTCCCCCTACACAGATACGCAGTATTTT. Amino acid sequence: CASSSPYTDTQYF.

The chain combines TRBV19 with TRBJ2-2, with a possible D match to TRBD2 (7 bases). Germline CDR1 LNHDA, CDR2 SQIVND (reference sequence). Trimming left V 5 bases short and J 3 bases short, with 19 bases between. The CDR3 has 17 residues. CDR3 bases: TGTGCCAGTAGTGAAGGGGGGGCCCAAACCTACACCGGGGAGCTGTTTTTT. Translated, it gives CASSEGGAQTYTGELFF.

The genes are TRBV6-5 and TRBJ1-2, with unresolved D. This CDR3 region has 15 residues. V lost 7 bases and J 8 bases, leaving 23 bases between the germline ends. Germline lookup yields CDR1 MNHEY and CDR2 SVGAGI. CDR3 loop: CASTKREVNSVGYTF. The DNA for the CDR3 is TGTGCCAGCACCAAACGGGAGGTTAATTCAGTGGGCTACACCTTC.

Only one count was recorded for this clone. The rearrangement joins TRBV27 to TRBJ2-7; TRBD1 agrees at 8 bases. Germline V gives CDR1 MNHEY, CDR2 SMNVEV (reference sequence). The CDR3 is 13 amino acids. The trim removed 4 bases at V and 7 bases at J, leaving 6 bases unmatched. As DNA, the CDR3 is TGTGCCAGCAGTTGGACAGGGACATCGGAGCAGTACTTC. It yields the protein CASSWTGTSEQYF.

The table lists this clone with a count of one. This rearrangement joins TRBV6-5 to TRBJ2-5; D is unclear. The V end was cut by 4 bases, the J end by 1 base, with 7 bases between. The CDR3 has 13 amino acids. Looked up from germline, CDR1 is MNHEY and CDR2 is SVGAGI. The CDR3, as DNA: TGTGCCAGCAGTTCGGAGCCCCAAGAGACCCAGTACTTC. As protein: CASSSEPQETQYF.

The count of this clone is one. The chain recombines TRBV6-5 with TRBJ1-1; a weak D match, TRBD1 (6 bases). V lost 2 bases to trimming and J lost 1 base, with 8 bases between them. The CDR3 runs to 14 residues. CDR1 is MNHEY, CDR2 SVGAGI, per germline. The CDR3 protein is CASSYQGKNTEAFF. The CDR3 nucleotides are TGTGCCAGCAGTTACCAGGGGAAGAACACTGAAGCTTTCTTT.

The chain carries TRBV19 and TRBJ2-7; 11 positions match TRBD2. Germline V gene data show CDR1 as LNHDA and CDR2 as SQIVND (reference sequence). This CDR3 has 15 amino acids. The junction had 3 bases not matched to a gene; V was cut back by 5 bases and J by 0 bases. The CDR3, as DNA: TGTGCCAGTAGTGATCTAGCGGGGGGCTCCTACGAGCAGTACTTC. Translated: CASSDLAGGSYEQYF.

In its sample, this clone was seen a few times. The gene calls are TRBV11-2 and TRBJ2-7; D may be TRBD2 (5 bases). This CDR3 has 12 residues. The V end was cut by 5 bases, the J end by 3 bases, with 8 bases between. Germline V lookup: CDR1 SGHAT, CDR2 FQNNGV. The CDR3 region has the DNA TGTGCCAGCAGCGCCGGGGACTACGAGCAGTACTTC. As protein: CASSAGDYEQYF.

CDR3 nucleotide sequence: TGTGCCAGCAGCCTCCAAGGGGGAAGCTCCTACGAGCAGTACTTC. Protein product: CASSLQGGSSYEQYF. The V call is TRBV7-9, the J call TRBJ2-7; weak D call: TRBD1 (6 bases). Deletions cut 5 bases from V and 0 bases from J, with 14 bases between. Germline CDR1 SEHNR, CDR2 FQNEAQ (reference sequence). The CDR3 runs to 15 residues.

The gene calls are TRBV2 and TRBJ1-2; TRBD1 agrees at 9 bases. The V gene's germline CDR1 is SNHLY and CDR2 FYNNEI. The CDR3 length is 13 residues. CDR3 in DNA: TGTGGACGGGTTGTCGGACAGGGGTATGGCTACACCTTC. Its translation is CGRVVGQGYGYTF.

The chain uses TRBV21-1 and TRBJ2-7; whether TRBD1, the table's D call, matches the DNA was not checked. TRBV21-1 corresponds to a pseudogene. The CDR3 runs 15 residues. Here the CDR3 reads CASSTPDRGPYEQYF. The DNA of the CDR3 is TGTGCCAGCAGCACACCCGACAGGGGGCCCTACGAGCAGTACTTC.

The V gene is TRBV12-5, the J gene TRBJ1-5, with D unclear. V was clipped by 6 bases and J by 3 bases, with 3 bases between them. The CDR3 covers 11 residues. Germline lookup yields CDR1 LGHNT and CDR2 FRNRAP. This chain's CDR3 is CASGLNQPQHF. The CDR3 nucleotides read TGTGCTAGTGGACTCAATCAGCCCCAGCATTTT.

The genes are TRBV11-3 and TRBJ2-5; 12 bases are shared with TRBD1. Germline loops: CDR1 SGHNT, CDR2 YENEEA. The CDR3 runs to 14 residues. V trimming: 4 bases; J trimming: 4 bases; junction bases outside the gene matches: 1. CDR3 sequence reads: CASSSGQGAETQYF. DNA of the CDR3: TGTGCCAGCAGCTCGGGACAGGGGGCAGAGACCCAGTACTTC.

The chain recombines TRBV29-1 with TRBJ1-1, with a tentative D call TRBD1 (5 bases). V was pared by 1 base and J by 0 bases, with 9 bases between. The CDR3 runs 14 residues. Germline CDR1 reads SQVTM; CDR2 reads ANQGSEA. CDR3 sequence: CSVEGGELNTEAFF. For the CDR3, the DNA is TGCAGCGTTGAAGGGGGGGAGCTGAACACTGAAGCTTTCTTT.

The chain recombines TRBV5-6 with TRBJ2-7; TRBD2 matches at 11 bases. Trimming cost V 0 bases and J 6 bases; bases outside gene matches: 2. CDR3 length: 14 amino acids. Germline loops: CDR1 SGHDT, CDR2 YYEEEE. The CDR3 nucleotides read TGTGCCAGCAGCTTGGACCTAGCGGGGGGCGAGCAGTACTTC. Protein product: CASSLDLAGGEQYF.

This chain joins TRBV11-2 and TRBJ1-1; no firm D call. The ends were cut back, 6 bases at V and 1 base at J, with 21 bases in the middle. The CDR3 extends over 17 amino acids. CDR1 and CDR2 from the germline V gene are SGHAT and FQNNGV. The CDR3 sequence is CASRVAGRVSRNTEAFF. As DNA, the CDR3 is TGTGCCAGCAGAGTAGCCGGGCGGGTTTCGAGGAACACTGAAGCTTTCTTT.

V usage is TRBV4-1 and J usage is TRBJ1-6; D perhaps matches TRBD1 (6 bases). This CDR3 spans 15 amino acids. Trimming pared 0 bases from V and 7 bases from J, leaving 10 bases between. CDR1 is MGHRA, CDR2 YSYEKL, per germline. In nucleotides, the CDR3 is TGCGCCAGCAGCCAAGATCAGGGGACGAATTCACCCCTCCACTTT. Amino acids: CASSQDQGTNSPLHF.

This chain connects TRBV5-6 to TRBJ2-7; 7 bases line up with TRBD1. This CDR3 comprises 15 residues. CDR1 is SGHDT and CDR2 is YYEEEE in the germline V gene. V lost 1 base and J lost 0; bases outside the gene matches: 4. This CDR3 is CASSLMDRNSYEQYF. CDR3 nucleotides: TGTGCCAGCAGCTTGATGGACAGGAACTCCTACGAGCAGTACTTC.

The J gene is TRBJ2-7, the V gene TRBV7-9; D is possibly TRBD1 (5 bases). CDR3 length: 16 amino acids. The V end was cut by 3 bases, the J end by 2 bases, with 17 bases between. CDR1 and CDR2 from the germline V gene are SEHNR and FQNEAQ (reference sequence). The DNA of the CDR3 is TGTGCCAGCAGCTTCCCCGACAGAAGGCCCACCTACGAGCAGTACTTC. Translation gives CASSFPDRRPTYEQYF.

The V call is TRBV10-1, the J call TRBJ2-1; 7 bases match TRBD2. With 2 bases clipped from V and 3 bases from J, the junction kept 7 bases outside the gene matches. This CDR3 region has 16 residues. Germline V gene lookup returns CDR1 WNHNN and CDR2 SYGVQD (reference sequence). This chain's CDR3 is CASSESPGGNYNEQFF. CDR3 sequence (DNA): TGCGCCAGCAGTGAGAGTCCCGGGGGGAACTACAATGAGCAGTTCTTC.

The table lists this clone with a few counts. This chain joins TRBV11-1 and TRBJ1-2, with TRBD1 matching 9 bases. This CDR3 has 14 residues. The J segment lost 4 bases and the V segment lost 5 bases, leaving 5 bases of the junction unmatched. Germline V gene sequence: CDR1 SGHAT, CDR2 FQDESV (reference sequence). CDR3 coding DNA: TGTGCCAGCAGCCCCGACAGGGGGGTCTATGGCTACACCTTC. Protein sequence: CASSPDRGVYGYTF. The full variable domain, rest sourced from reference TRBV11-1 and TRBJ1-2, is EAEVAQSPRYKITEKSQAVAFWCDPISGHATLYWYRQILGQGPELLVQFQDESVVDDSQLPKDRFSAERLKGVDSTLKIQPAELGDSAMYLCASSPDRGVYGYTFGSGTRLTVV.

The chain carries TRBV11-2 and TRBJ2-7, with D uncertain. The CDR3 runs 10 residues. Germline loops: CDR1 SGHAT, CDR2 FQNNGV. The ends were cut back, 5 bases at V and 4 bases at J, with 3 bases in the middle. CDR3 amino acids: CASSLYEQYF. In DNA, the CDR3 is TGTGCCAGCAGCCTATACGAGCAGTACTTC.

J is TRBJ2-2 and V is TRBV6-5; D is unclear. The length of the CDR3 is 14 residues. V was clipped by 0 bases and J by 6 bases, with 8 bases between them. Germline CDR1 is MNHEY and CDR2 is SVGAGI. The CDR3 sequence is CASSYSGESGELFF. In nucleotides, the CDR3 is TGTGCCAGCAGTTACTCCGGAGAATCCGGGGAGCTGTTTTTT.

The V and J genes are TRBV6-5 and TRBJ1-4, with 8 bases aligning to TRBD1. This CDR3 comprises 16 residues. The V gene's germline CDR1 is MNHEY and CDR2 SVGAGI. After removal of 2 bases from V and 6 bases from J, the junction contained 8 bases not matched to a gene. The CDR3 reads CASSYTGQAFDEKLFF. As DNA, the CDR3 is TGTGCCAGCAGTTACACGGGACAGGCATTTGATGAAAAACTGTTTTTT.

The chain joins TRBV18 to TRBJ2-1, with TRBD2 matching over 11 bases. With 5 bases clipped from V and 6 bases from J, the junction kept 12 bases outside the gene matches. Germline CDR1 is KGHSH and CDR2 is LQKENI. The CDR3 covers 17 residues. CDR3 sequence reads: CASSTTSGGLGLNEQFF. The CDR3 DNA reads TGTGCCAGCTCAACCACTAGCGGGGGCCTTGGTCTCAATGAGCAGTTCTTC.

The chain joins TRBV19 to TRBJ2-2, with 8 bases lining up with TRBD2. The CDR3 has 16 amino acids. Losses at the gene ends were 7 bases for V and 3 bases for J; bases not matched to a gene: 10. The germline V gene encodes CDR1 LNHDA and CDR2 SQIVND (reference sequence). The CDR3 DNA is TGTGCCAGTACCCCTTTCGGGGGGGCCCACACCGGGGAGCTGTTTTTT. This sequence encodes CASTPFGGAHTGELFF.

CDR3 sequence reads: CASSLNLGTGDQETQYF. CDR3 sequence (DNA): TGTGCCAGCAGCCTGAATTTAGGGACAGGGGACCAAGAGACCCAGTACTTC. The genes are TRBV13 and TRBJ2-5; TRBD1 matches 10 bases. CDR3 length equals 17 residues. Losses at the gene ends were 5 bases for V and 0 bases for J; bases not matched to a gene: 9. From germline, CDR1 is PRHDT and CDR2 FYEKMQ (reference sequence).

This chain joins TRBV27 and TRBJ1-1; D call uncertain. CDR1 and CDR2 from the germline V gene are MNHEY and SMNVEV (reference sequence). The CDR3 runs 16 residues. Between the trimmed V and J ends, which lost 7 bases and 0 bases, there was a span of 18 bases. CDR3 coding DNA: TGTGCCAGCATTAAAGGGCTGGACTACATGAACACTGAAGCTTTCTTT. Translating it yields CASIKGLDYMNTEAFF.

The chain has TRBV25-1 and TRBJ2-5; 12 nucleotides agree with TRBD2. V shed 3 bases, J shed 5 bases, and the junction held 10 bases outside the gene matches. This CDR3 has 17 residues. Germline-derived CDR1 and CDR2 are MGHDK and SYGVNS. The CDR3 DNA reads as TGTGCCAGCAGTGACAGGCTAGCGGGGGGGCCTGAGGAGACCCAGTACTTC. The encoded protein is CASSDRLAGGPEETQYF.